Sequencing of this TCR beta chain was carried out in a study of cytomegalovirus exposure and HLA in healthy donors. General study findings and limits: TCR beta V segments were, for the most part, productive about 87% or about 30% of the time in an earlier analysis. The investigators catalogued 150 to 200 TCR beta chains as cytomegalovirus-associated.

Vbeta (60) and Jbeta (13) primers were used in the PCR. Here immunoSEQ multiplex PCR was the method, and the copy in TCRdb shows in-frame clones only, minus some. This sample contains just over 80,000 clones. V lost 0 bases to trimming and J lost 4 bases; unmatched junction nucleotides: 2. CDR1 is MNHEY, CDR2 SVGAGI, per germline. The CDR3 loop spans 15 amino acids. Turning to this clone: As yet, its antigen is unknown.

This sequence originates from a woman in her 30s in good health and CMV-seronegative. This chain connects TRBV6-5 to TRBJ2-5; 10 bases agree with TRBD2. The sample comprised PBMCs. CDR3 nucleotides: TGTGCCAGCAGTTACTCCAGGACTAGCGGAGAGACCCAGTACTTC. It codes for CASSYSRTSGETQYF.